The sample holds many counts of the clone carrying this TCR beta chain. The target antigen is unknown. The source of the sample is a study of CD8 T cells in ankylosing spondylitis. Study-wide findings and caveats: A motif of 7 to 9 highly homologous TCR beta variants was seen as apparently characteristic of ankylosing spondylitis blood. Past studies reported some motif variants in reactive arthritis synovial fluid and blood. CD8+ disease-linked clones were present at relatively low frequencies in blood.

Library preparation for TCR beta used quantitative 5'-RACE with molecular barcodes. TCRdb reanalysed the 5' RACE reads using MiXCR and keeps one entry per CDR3 protein. The data show 150,000 to 200,000 distinct CDR3 sequences, roughly 10% seen once. This CDR3 region has 16 residues. V gave up 0 bases and J gave up 2 bases, with 16 bases separating them. Germline lookup yields CDR1 DFQATT and CDR2 SNEGSKA (reference sequence). Material for sequencing was blood, either unsorted or a sorted T cell fraction (not recorded which). The V call is TRBV20-1, the J call TRBJ1-2; TRBD1 might be the D (5 bases). This receptor was obtained from a male donor with ankylosing spondylitis or in good health (not recorded which). CDR3 DNA: TGCAGTGCTAGAGATCCCCAGGGACGGCTGAACTATGGCTACACCTTC. Residues: CSARDPQGRLNYGYTF.